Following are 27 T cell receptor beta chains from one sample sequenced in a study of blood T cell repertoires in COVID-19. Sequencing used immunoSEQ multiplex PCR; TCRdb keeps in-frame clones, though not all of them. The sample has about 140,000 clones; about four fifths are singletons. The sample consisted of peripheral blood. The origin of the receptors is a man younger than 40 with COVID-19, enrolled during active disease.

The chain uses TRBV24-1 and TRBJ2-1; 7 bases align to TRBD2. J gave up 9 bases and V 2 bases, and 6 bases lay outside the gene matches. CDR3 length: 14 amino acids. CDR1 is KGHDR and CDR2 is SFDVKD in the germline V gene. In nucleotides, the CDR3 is TGTGCCACCAGTGATTCTGGGACTAAGGGTGAGCAGTTCTTC. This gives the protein CATSDSGTKGEQFF.

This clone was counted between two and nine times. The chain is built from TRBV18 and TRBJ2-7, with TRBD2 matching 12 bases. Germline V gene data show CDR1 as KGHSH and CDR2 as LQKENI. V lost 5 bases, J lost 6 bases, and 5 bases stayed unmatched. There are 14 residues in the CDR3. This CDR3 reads CASSVRLAGAEQYF. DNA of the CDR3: TGTGCCAGCTCAGTTCGACTAGCGGGAGCCGAGCAGTACTTC.

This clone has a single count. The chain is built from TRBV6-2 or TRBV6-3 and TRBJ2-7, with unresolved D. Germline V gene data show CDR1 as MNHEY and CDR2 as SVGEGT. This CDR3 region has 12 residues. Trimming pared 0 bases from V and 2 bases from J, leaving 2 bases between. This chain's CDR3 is CASSYSAYEQYF. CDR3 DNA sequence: TGTGCCAGCAGTTACTCCGCCTACGAGCAGTACTTC.

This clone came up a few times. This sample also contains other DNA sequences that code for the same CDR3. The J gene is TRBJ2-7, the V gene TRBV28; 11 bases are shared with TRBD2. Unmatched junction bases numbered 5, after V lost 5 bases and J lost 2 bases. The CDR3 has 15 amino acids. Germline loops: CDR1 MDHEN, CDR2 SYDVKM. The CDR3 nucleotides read TGTGCCAGCAGTCCAGGACTAGCGGGTGCCTACGAGCAGTACTTC. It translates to CASSPGLAGAYEQYF. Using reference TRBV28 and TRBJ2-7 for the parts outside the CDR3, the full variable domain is DVKVTQSSRYLVKRTGEKVFLECVQDMDHENMFWYRQDPGLGLRLIYFSYDVKMKEKGDIPEGYSVSREKKERFSLILESASTNQTSMYLCASSPGLAGAYEQYFGPGTRLTVT.

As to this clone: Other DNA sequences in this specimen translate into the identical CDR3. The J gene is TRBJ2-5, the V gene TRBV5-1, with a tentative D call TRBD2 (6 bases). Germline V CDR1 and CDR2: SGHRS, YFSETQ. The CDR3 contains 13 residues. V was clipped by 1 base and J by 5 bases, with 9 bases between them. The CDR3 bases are TGCGCCAGCAGCTTGCCGGGAGAGGAGACCCAGTACTTC. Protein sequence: CASSLPGEETQYF.

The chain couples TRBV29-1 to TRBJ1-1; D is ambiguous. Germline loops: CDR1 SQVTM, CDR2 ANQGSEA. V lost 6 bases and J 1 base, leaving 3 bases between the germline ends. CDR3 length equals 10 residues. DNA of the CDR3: TGCAGCGTCCGGAACACTGAAGCTTTCTTT. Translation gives CSVRNTEAFF.

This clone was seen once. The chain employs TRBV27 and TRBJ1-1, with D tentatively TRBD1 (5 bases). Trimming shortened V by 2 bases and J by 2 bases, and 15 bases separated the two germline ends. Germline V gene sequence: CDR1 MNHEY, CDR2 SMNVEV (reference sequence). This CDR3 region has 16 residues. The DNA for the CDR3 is TGTGCCAGCAGTTTAGGCTGGGGGAGGGTAAACACTGAAGCTTTCTTT. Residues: CASSLGWGRVNTEAFF.

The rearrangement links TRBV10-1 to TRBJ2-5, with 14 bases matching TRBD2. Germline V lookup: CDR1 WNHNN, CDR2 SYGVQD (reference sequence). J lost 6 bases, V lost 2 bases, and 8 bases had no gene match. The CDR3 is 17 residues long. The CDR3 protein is CASSEPGLAGEIKTQYF. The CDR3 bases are TGCGCCAGCAGTGAGCCGGGACTAGCGGGAGAAATAAAGACCCAGTACTTC.

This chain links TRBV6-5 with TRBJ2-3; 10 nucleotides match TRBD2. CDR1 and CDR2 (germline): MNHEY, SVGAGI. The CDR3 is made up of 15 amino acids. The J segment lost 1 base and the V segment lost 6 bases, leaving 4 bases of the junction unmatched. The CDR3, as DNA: TGTGCCAGCAGCATCGGGACTAGCGGCACAGATACGCAGTATTTT. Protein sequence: CASSIGTSGTDTQYF.

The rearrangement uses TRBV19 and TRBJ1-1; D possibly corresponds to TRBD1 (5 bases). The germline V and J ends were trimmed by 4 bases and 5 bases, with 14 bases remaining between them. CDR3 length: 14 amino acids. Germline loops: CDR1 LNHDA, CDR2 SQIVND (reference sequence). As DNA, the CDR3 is TGTGCCAGTAGTACCTCCGACAGTTATACTGAAGCTTTCTTT. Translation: CASSTSDSYTEAFF. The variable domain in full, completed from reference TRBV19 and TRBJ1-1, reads DGGITQSPKYLFRKEGQNVTLSCEQNLNHDAMYWYRQDPGQGLRLIYYSQIVNDFQKGDIAEGYSVSREKKESFPLTVTSAQKNPTAFYLCASSTSDSYTEAFFGQGTRLTVV.

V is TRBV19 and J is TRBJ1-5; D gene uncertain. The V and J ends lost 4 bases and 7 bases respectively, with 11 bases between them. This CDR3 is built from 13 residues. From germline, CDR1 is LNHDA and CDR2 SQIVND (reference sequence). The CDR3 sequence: CASSTPGGQPQHF. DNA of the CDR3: TGTGCCAGTAGTACCCCTGGCGGGCAGCCCCAGCATTTT.

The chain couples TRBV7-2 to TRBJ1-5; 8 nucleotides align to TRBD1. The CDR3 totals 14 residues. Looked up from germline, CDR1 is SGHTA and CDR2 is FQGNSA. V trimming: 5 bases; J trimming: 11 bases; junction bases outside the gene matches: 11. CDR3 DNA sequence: TGTGCCAGCAGCCCACGGACAGGGCCGCAGACCCAGCATTTT. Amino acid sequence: CASSPRTGPQTQHF. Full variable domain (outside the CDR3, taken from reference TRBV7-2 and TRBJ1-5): GAGVSQSPSNKVTEKGKDVELRCDPISGHTALYWYRQSLGQGLEFLIYFQGNSAPDKSGLPSDRFSAERTGGSVSTLTIQRTQQEDSAVYLCASSPRTGPQTQHFGDGTRLSIL.

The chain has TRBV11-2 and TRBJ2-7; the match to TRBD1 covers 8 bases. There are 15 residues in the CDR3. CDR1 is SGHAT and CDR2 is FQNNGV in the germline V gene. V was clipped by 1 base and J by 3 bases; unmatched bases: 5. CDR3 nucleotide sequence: TGTGCCAGCAGCTTAGGGGGACAGGAGTACTACGAGCAGTACTTC. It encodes CASSLGGQEYYEQYF.

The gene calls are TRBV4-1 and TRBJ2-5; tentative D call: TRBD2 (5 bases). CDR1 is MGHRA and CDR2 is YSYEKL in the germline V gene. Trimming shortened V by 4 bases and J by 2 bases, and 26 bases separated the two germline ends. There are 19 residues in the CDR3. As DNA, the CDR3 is TGCGCCAGCAGCCTCACCCGACTAAGGCCGCCAAGGCAACAAGAGACCCAGTACTTC. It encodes CASSLTRLRPPRQQETQYF.

The CDR3 DNA reads TGTGCCAGCAGTTACTCCCGACAGAGGGAGACCCAGTACTTC. This codes for CASSYSRQRETQYF. The V and J genes are TRBV6-5 and TRBJ2-5; D possibly corresponds to TRBD1 (5 bases). The germline gives CDR1 MNHEY, CDR2 SVGAGI. The CDR3 is 14 residues long. V was pared by 0 bases and J by 5 bases, with 10 bases between.

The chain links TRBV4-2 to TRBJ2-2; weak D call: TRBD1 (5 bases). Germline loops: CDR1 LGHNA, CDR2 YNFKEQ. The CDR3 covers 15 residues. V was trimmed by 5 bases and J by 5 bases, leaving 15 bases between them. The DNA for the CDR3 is TGTGCCAGCAGCGAAAAAATAGGGGAAACCGGGGAGCTGTTTTTT. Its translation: CASSEKIGETGELFF.

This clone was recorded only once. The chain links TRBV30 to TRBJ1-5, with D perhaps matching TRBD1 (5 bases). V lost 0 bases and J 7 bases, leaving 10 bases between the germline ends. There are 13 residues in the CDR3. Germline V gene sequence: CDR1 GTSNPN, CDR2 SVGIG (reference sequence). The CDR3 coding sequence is TGTGCCTGGAGTGTAGGGGTGGTACAGCCCCAGCATTTT. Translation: CAWSVGVVQPQHF.

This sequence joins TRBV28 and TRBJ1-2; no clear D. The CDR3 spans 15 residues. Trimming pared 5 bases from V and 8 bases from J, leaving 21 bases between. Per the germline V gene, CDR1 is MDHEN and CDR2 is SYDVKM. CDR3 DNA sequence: TGTGCCAGCAGTCCCCCACGGTTTCTTTTGCTAGGCTACACCTTC. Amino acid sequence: CASSPPRFLLLGYTF.

The CDR3 nucleotides read TGTGCCAGCAGCCCAGGAGGGTCTAATGAAAAACTGTTTTTT. Amino acids: CASSPGGSNEKLFF. The chain combines TRBV11-2 with TRBJ1-4; D is unclear. The CDR3 runs 14 residues. Trimming took 5 bases from V and 3 from J, leaving 10 bases between them. Germline CDR1 and CDR2: SGHAT and FQNNGV.

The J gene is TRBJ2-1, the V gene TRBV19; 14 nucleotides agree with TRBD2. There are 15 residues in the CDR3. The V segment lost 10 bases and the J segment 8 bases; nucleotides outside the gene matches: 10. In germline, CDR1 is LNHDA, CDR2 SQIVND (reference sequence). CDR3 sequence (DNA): TGTGCCACCGCACCCGGGACTAGCGGGAGCTATGAGCAGTTCTTC. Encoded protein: CATAPGTSGSYEQFF.

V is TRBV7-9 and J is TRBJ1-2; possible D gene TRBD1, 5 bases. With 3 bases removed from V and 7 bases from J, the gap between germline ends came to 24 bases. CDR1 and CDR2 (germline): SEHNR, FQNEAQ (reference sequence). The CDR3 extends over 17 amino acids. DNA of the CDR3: TGTGCCAGCAGCTTGACCCCCTTGGGGCGGGGTCGGTCTGGCTACACCTTC. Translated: CASSLTPLGRGRSGYTF.

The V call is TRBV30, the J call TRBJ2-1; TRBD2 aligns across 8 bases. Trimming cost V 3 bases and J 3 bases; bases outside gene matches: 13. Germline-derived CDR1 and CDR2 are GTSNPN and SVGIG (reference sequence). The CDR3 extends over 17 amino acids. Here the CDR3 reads CAWRPMGAGGIYNEQFF. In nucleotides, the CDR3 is TGTGCCTGGAGGCCGATGGGGGCGGGAGGTATCTACAATGAGCAGTTCTTC.

CDR3 coding DNA: TGTGCCAGCAGCGTAGTTGAGAGGACCGGGGAGCTGTTTTTT. It specifies CASSVVERTGELFF. The rearrangement joins TRBV9 to TRBJ2-2; D is unresolved. Per the germline V gene, CDR1 is SGDLS and CDR2 is YYNGEE. The CDR3 has 14 residues. V lost 0 bases to trimming and J lost 5 bases, with 8 bases between them.

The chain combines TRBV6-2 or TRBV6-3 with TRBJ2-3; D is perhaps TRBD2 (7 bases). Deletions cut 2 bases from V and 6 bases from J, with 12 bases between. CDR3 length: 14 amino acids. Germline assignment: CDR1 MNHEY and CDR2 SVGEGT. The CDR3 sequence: CASSYGEGVDTQYF. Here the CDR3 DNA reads TGTGCCAGCAGTTACGGGGAGGGGGTTGATACGCAGTATTTT.

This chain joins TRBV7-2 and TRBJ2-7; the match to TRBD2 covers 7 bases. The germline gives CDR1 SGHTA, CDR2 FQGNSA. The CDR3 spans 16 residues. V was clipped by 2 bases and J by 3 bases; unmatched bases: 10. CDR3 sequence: CASSLKFEAGLYEQYF. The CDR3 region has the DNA TGTGCCAGCAGCTTAAAGTTCGAAGCGGGACTCTACGAGCAGTACTTC. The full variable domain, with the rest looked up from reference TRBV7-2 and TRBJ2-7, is GAGVSQSPSNKVTEKGKDVELRCDPISGHTALYWYRQSLGQGLEFLIYFQGNSAPDKSGLPSDRFSAERTGGSVSTLTIQRTQQEDSAVYLCASSLKFEAGLYEQYFGPGTRLTVT.

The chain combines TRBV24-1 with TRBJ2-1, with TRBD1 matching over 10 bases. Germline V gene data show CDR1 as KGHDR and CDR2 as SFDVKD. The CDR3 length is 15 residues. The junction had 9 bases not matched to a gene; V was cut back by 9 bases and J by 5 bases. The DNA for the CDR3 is TGTGCCACCCGAAGGGACAGGGGATCCGACAATGAGCAGTTCTTC. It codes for CATRRDRGSDNEQFF.

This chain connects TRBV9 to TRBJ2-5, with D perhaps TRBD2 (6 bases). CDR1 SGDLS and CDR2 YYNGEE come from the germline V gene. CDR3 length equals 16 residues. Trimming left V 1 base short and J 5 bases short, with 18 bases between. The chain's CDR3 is CASSVYATGAGETQYF. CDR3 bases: TGTGCCAGCAGCGTATATGCTACGGGAGCCGGGGAGACCCAGTACTTC.